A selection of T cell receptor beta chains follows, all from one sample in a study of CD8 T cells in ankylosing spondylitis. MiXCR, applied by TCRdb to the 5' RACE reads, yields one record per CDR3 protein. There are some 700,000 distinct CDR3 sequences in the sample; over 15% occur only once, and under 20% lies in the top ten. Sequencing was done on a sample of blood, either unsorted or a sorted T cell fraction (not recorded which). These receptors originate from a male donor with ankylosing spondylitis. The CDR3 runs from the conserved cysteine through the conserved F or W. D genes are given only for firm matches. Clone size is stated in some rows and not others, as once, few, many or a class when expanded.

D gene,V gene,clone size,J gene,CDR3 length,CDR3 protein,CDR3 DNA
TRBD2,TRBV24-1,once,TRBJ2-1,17,CATSRGGSGRLNNEQFF,TGTGCCACCTCGAGGGGAGGTAGCGGGAGGCTAAACAATGAGCAGTTCTTC
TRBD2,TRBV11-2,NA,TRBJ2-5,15,CASSEGLAGEETQYF,TGTGCCAGCAGCGAGGGACTAGCGGGCGAGGAGACCCAGTACTTC
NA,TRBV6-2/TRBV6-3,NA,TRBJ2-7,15,CASSSPVLYGNEQYF,TGTGCCAGCAGTTCCCCGGTGCTGTATGGCAACGAGCAGTACTTC
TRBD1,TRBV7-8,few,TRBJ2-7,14,CASSLFGTGGEQYF,TGTGCCAGCAGCTTATTCGGTACAGGGGGCGAGCAGTACTTC
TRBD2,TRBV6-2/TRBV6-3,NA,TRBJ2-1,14,CASTNSGSRYEQFF,TGTGCCAGCACCAATAGCGGGAGCCGCTATGAGCAGTTCTTC
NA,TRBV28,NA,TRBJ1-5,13,CASTRQANQPQHF,TGTGCCAGCACGAGGCAGGCGAATCAGCCCCAGCATTTT
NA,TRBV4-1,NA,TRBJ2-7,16,CASSQATDYRSYEQYF,TGCGCCAGCAGCCAAGCTACGGACTACCGCTCCTACGAGCAGTACTTC
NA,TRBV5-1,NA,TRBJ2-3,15,CASSIGGSSTDTQYF,TGCGCCAGCAGCATAGGCGGCAGCAGCACAGATACGCAGTATTTT
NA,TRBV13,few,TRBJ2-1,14,CASSLISSHNEQFF,TGTGCCAGCAGCTTAATTTCATCTCACAATGAGCAGTTCTTC
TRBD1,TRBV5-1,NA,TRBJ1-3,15,CASSSGTATGNTIYF,TGCGCCAGCAGCTCCGGGACAGCCACCGGAAACACCATATATTTT
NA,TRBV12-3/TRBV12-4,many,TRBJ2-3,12,CASSAGPIGQYF,TGTGCCAGCAGCGCTGGCCCTATTGGGCAGTATTTT
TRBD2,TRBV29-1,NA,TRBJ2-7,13,CSVAMGGSYEQYF,TGCAGCGTTGCTATGGGAGGGTCCTACGAGCAGTACTTC
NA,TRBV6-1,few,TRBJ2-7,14,CASSPRGQSYEQYF,TGTGCCAGCAGTCCACGTGGACAGTCCTACGAGCAGTACTTC
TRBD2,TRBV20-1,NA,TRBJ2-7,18,CSARDVDRTSGVAYEQYF,TGCAGTGCTAGAGATGTGGATCGGACTAGCGGGGTGGCCTACGAGCAGTACTTC